Given below is one T cell receptor (beta chain) in context. The antigen is not known. Looked up from germline, CDR1 is SGHDT and CDR2 is YYEEEE. V trimming: 4 bases; J trimming: 7 bases; junction bases outside the gene matches: 8. The CDR3 extends over 14 amino acids. The data belong to a study of cytomegalovirus exposure and HLA in healthy donors. Both 60 Vbeta primers and 13 Jbeta primers went into the PCR. Generated by immunoSEQ multiplex PCR, the TCRdb table keeps only in-frame clones and is missing some. The sample has some 100,000 clones; 65% to 75% are singletons. Study results and caveats: Three CMV-associated chains were confirmed in vitro to be specific for CMV antigens. In a later analysis, donors in an Asian-associated ancestry cluster reportedly had fewer N-insertions in productive TCRs than the cohort mean.

The chain links TRBV5-6 to TRBJ2-1, with TRBD1 identical over 7 bases. The sequenced material came from PBMCs. This receptor was taken from a woman younger than 35 in good health and CMV-seropositive. Written as DNA, the CDR3 is TGTGCCAGCAGCCCCGAGACAGGGTGGAATGAGCAGTTCTTC. Encoded protein: CASSPETGWNEQFF. The full variable domain, in which reference TRBV5-6 and TRBJ2-1 provide the parts outside the CDR3, is DAGVTQSPTHLIKTRGQQVTLRCSPKSGHDTVSWYQQALGQGPQFIFQYYEEEERQRGNFPDRFSGHQFPNYSSELNVNALLLGDSALYLCASSPETGWNEQFFGPGTRLTVL.